The rows below give T cell receptor beta chains drawn from one sample of a study of T-cell memory formation after mild COVID-19. TCRdb re-analysed the 5' RACE reads in MiXCR, keeping a single row per CDR3 protein. This table has about 450,000 distinct CDR3 sequences, 20% to 25% appearing once. The sample taken for sequencing was PBMCs or a T cell subset sorted from them (not recorded which). Receptors originate from an adult woman who had mild COVID-19 (a few samples of this study predate the infection). Cell type and time point are not known. The CDR3 runs from the conserved cysteine through the conserved F or W. A D gene is named only where the DNA matches it firmly. A clone size is listed for some rows: how often the clone was seen (once, few, many), or a class if it is expanded.

clone_size j_call d_call v_call cdr3_aa cdr3_nt
few TRBJ1-4 - TRBV25-1 CASRFNEKLFF TGTGCCAGCCGATTTAATGAAAAACTGTTTTTT
- TRBJ2-5 - TRBV7-3 CASSLTYDGVQETQYF TGTGCCAGCAGCTTAACATACGACGGGGTCCAAGAGACCCAGTACTTC
few TRBJ1-2 TRBD1 TRBV12-3/TRBV12-4 CASTYRPGQGADGYTF TGTGCCAGCACCTACAGACCGGGACAGGGGGCTGATGGCTACACCTTC
few TRBJ2-7 TRBD2 TRBV6-6 CASSKAGSSYEQYF TGTGCCAGCAGTAAAGCGGGAAGCTCCTACGAGCAGTACTTC
few TRBJ1-1 TRBD1 TRBV7-9 CASSLVGQGDTEAFF TGTGCCAGCAGCTTAGTTGGTCAGGGGGATACTGAAGCTTTCTTT
- TRBJ1-3 - TRBV7-6 CASSSPASGNTIYF TGTGCCAGCAGCTCCCCCGCCTCTGGAAACACCATATATTTT
- TRBJ1-1 - TRBV6-5 CASSGGDTEAFF TGTGCCAGCTCTGGGGGGGACACTGAAGCTTTCTTT
few TRBJ2-2 - TRBV4-1 CASSHPGFDTGELFF TGCGCCAGCAGCCACCCAGGGTTCGATACCGGGGAGCTGTTTTTT
few TRBJ2-1 TRBD2 TRBV12-3/TRBV12-4 CASSPRLSSGGGYNEQFF TGTGCCAGCAGCCCCAGACTTTCTAGCGGGGGAGGGTACAATGAGCAGTTCTTC
- TRBJ2-7 - TRBV9 CASSGKTGTPTYEQYF TGTGCCAGCAGCGGAAAAACCGGGACCCCCACCTACGAGCAGTACTTC
- TRBJ1-2 - TRBV12-3/TRBV12-4 CATARPGGAFYGYTF TGTGCCACAGCAAGGCCCGGCGGGGCCTTCTATGGCTACACCTTC
- TRBJ2-7 - TRBV4-1 CASSQYAGRGDEQYF TGCGCCAGCAGCCAGTATGCGGGCCGTGGGGACGAGCAGTACTTC
- TRBJ1-1 TRBD1 TRBV29-1 CSVEGQGATEAFF TGCAGCGTTGAAGGCCAGGGGGCTACTGAAGCTTTCTTT
- TRBJ1-3 - TRBV5-1 CASSFGTGGNTIYF TGCGCCAGCAGCTTTGGGACGGGTGGAAACACCATATATTTT
few TRBJ1-3 TRBD1 TRBV12-3/TRBV12-4 CASSPRGAGNTIYF TGTGCCAGCAGTCCCAGGGGGGCAGGAAACACCATATATTTT
- TRBJ2-2 TRBD1 TRBV24-1 CATSERDREAGELFF TGTGCCACCAGTGAAAGGGACAGGGAGGCCGGGGAGCTGTTTTTT
- TRBJ2-5 - TRBV5-6 CASTWGVRETQYF TGTGCCAGCACCTGGGGGGTGAGAGAGACCCAGTACTTC
few TRBJ1-2 TRBD1 TRBV6-2/TRBV6-3 CASSWDSFYGYTF TGTGCCAGCAGTTGGGACAGTTTCTATGGCTACACCTTC
- TRBJ2-5 - TRBV6-5 CASRGSVGSLGGETQYF TGTGCCAGCAGGGGGTCTGTCGGGAGCCTCGGGGGAGAGACCCAGTACTTC
- TRBJ1-1 - TRBV29-1 CMGEDYTEAFF TGCATGGGGGAAGATTATACTGAAGCTTTCTTT
few TRBJ2-5 TRBD2 TRBV9 CASSVASGMETQYF TGTGCCAGCAGCGTGGCTAGCGGGATGGAGACCCAGTACTTC
- TRBJ1-2 TRBD1 TRBV29-1 CSGRTGLYGYTF TGCAGCGGAAGGACAGGACTCTATGGCTACACCTTC
- TRBJ2-5 TRBD1 TRBV5-1 CASSAGTGIETQYF TGCGCCAGCAGCGCTGGGACAGGGATCGAGACCCAGTACTTC
few TRBJ2-3 TRBD2 TRBV7-6 CASSPESAGDFGDTQYF TGTGCCAGCAGCCCCGAATCGGCGGGAGATTTCGGAGATACGCAGTATTTT
few TRBJ1-1 - TRBV18 CASSPTLYNTEAFF TGTGCCAGCTCACCAACTTTGTACAACACTGAAGCTTTCTTT
few TRBJ2-1 - TRBV3-1 CASSQDWITSSYNEQFF TGTGCCAGCAGCCAAGACTGGATCACAAGCTCCTACAATGAGCAGTTCTTC